The clone carrying this TCR beta chain was observed a single time. The antigen is undetermined. V trimming: 7 bases; J trimming: 3 bases; junction bases outside the gene matches: 6. CDR1 is SNHLY and CDR2 is FYNNEI in the germline V gene. The CDR3 contains 14 residues. Here immunoSEQ multiplex PCR was the method, and the copy in TCRdb shows in-frame clones only, minus some. Of around 20,000 clones in the sample, approximately 72% are singletons; the top ten hold 2.7%. This entry is derived from a study of neoadjuvant anti-PD-1 for oral cavity cancer. Looking at the study overall: Patients without progression got a fourth dose around day 43.

Study conclusions and caveats: Each response group had just a few patients in TCR analyses. After neoadjuvant nivolumab, PBMC T cell clonality was significantly higher in non-responders than responders.

This receptor was obtained from a person between 40 and 79 years old with oral cavity squamous cell carcinoma. Specimen: PBMCs, collected before nivolumab (anti-PD-1) treatment. The chain links TRBV2 to TRBJ2-1; 7 positions match TRBD1. CDR3 sequence reads: CASTRDSFYNEQFF. In DNA form, the CDR3 reads TGTGCCAGCACCCGGGACAGCTTCTACAATGAGCAGTTCTTC.